The 27 T cell receptor beta chains presented below share a single source sample, sequenced in a study of blood T cell repertoires in COVID-19. The data were produced by immunoSEQ multiplex PCR, yet TCRdb's version contains in-frame clones alone and is incomplete. The sample lists some 200,000 clones, over 75% occurring once. Sequences were obtained from PBMCs or T cells enriched from blood (not recorded which). The origin of the receptors is a woman between 40 and 55 years old with acute COVID-19.

The V and J genes are TRBV11-2 and TRBJ2-2; 8 nucleotides align to TRBD2. The CDR3 loop spans 13 amino acids. The V gene's germline CDR1 is SGHAT and CDR2 FQNNGV. V gave up 5 bases and J gave up 5 bases; unmatched junction bases: 1. The CDR3 nucleotides read TGTGCCAGCAGCCCTAGCGGGACCGGGGAGCTGTTTTTT. This codes for CASSPSGTGELFF.

The chain recombines TRBV4-2 with TRBJ1-4; 7 bases match TRBD1. J lost 6 bases, V lost 0 bases, and 4 bases had no gene match. The CDR3 runs to 15 residues. The germline CDR1 and CDR2 sequences are LGHNA and YNFKEQ. In nucleotides, the CDR3 is TGTGCCAGCAGCCAAGATCCCAGGGGGGATGAAAAACTGTTTTTT. Encoded protein: CASSQDPRGDEKLFF.

V gene TRBV7-7 combines with J gene TRBJ2-7; 8 bases agree with TRBD1. The length of the CDR3 is 13 residues. Germline-derived CDR1 and CDR2 are SSHAT and FNYEAQ (reference sequence). The CDR3 DNA reads TGTGCTAGCGGAACCGGACAGGGCTACGAGCAGTACTTC. Encoded protein: CASGTGQGYEQYF. Supplemented by reference TRBV7-7 and TRBJ2-7, the full variable domain reads GAGVSQSPRYKVTKRGQDVTLRCDPISSHATLYWYQQALGQGPEFLTYFNYEAQPDKSGLPSDRFSAERPEGSISTLTIQRTEQRDSAMYRCASGTGQGYEQYFGPGTRLTVT.

This chain connects TRBV7-8 to TRBJ2-3, with 7 nucleotides matching TRBD2. This CDR3 is 16 amino acids long. Germline CDR1 is SGHVS and CDR2 is FQNEAQ. With V trimmed by 2 bases and J by 4 bases, 9 bases remained unmatched. The CDR3 region is CASSLRPAGFSDTQYF. The CDR3 DNA reads TGTGCCAGCAGCTTACGCCCAGCGGGATTTTCAGATACGCAGTATTTT. Drawing the rest from reference TRBV7-8 and TRBJ2-3, the complete variable domain is GAGVSQSPRYKVAKRGQDVALRCDPISGHVSLFWYQQALGQGPEFLTYFQNEAQLDKSGLPSDRFFAERPEGSVSTLKIQRTQQEDSAVYLCASSLRPAGFSDTQYFGPGTRLTVL.

To note about this clone: The same CDR3 also results from other DNA sequences found in this sample. The V call is TRBV27, the J call TRBJ1-2, with 10 nucleotides matching TRBD1. This CDR3 is built from 14 residues. The J segment lost 5 bases and the V segment lost 6 bases, leaving 6 bases of the junction unmatched. Germline loops: CDR1 MNHEY, CDR2 SMNVEV (reference sequence). In nucleotides, the CDR3 is TGTGCCAGCAGCCGACAGGGGGCAGGGTATGGCTACACCTTC. Encoded protein: CASSRQGAGYGYTF.

The table lists this clone with a few counts. The chain recombines TRBV3-1 (or the pseudogene TRBV3-2) with TRBJ2-2; possible D gene TRBD1, 5 bases. The length of the CDR3 is 14 residues. V lost 2 bases and J 8 bases, leaving 12 bases between the germline ends. Per germline, CDR1 LGHDT and CDR2 YNNKEL (reference sequence). The CDR3 loop reads CASSQSGNPGELFF. The CDR3 region has the DNA TGTGCCAGCAGCCAATCAGGGAATCCGGGGGAGCTGTTTTTT.

This chain connects TRBV29-1 to TRBJ1-1, with D tentatively TRBD1 (6 bases). Germline V gives CDR1 SQVTM, CDR2 ANQGSEA. V was clipped by 7 bases and J by 5 bases, with 23 bases between them. The CDR3 consists of 15 residues. CDR3 region: CSARDTQFTGTEAFF. The CDR3 nucleotides are TGCAGCGCTAGGGACACTCAATTTACGGGGACTGAAGCTTTCTTT.

This clone was seen at least ten times. CDR3 in amino acids: CASSLLGRQGSYEQYF. The DNA for the CDR3 is TGTGCCAGCAGTTTACTGGGGAGACAGGGGTCCTACGAGCAGTACTTC. The chain combines TRBV28 with TRBJ2-7; 8 bases agree with TRBD1. Germline V gene data show CDR1 as MDHEN and CDR2 as SYDVKM. This CDR3 is built from 16 residues. V was clipped by 2 bases and J by 1 base; unmatched bases: 7.

This sequence joins TRBV28 and TRBJ1-5; D is possibly TRBD1 (5 bases). CDR1 and CDR2 from the germline V gene are MDHEN and SYDVKM. The CDR3 sequence is 16 residues long. The V end was cut by 6 bases, the J end by 1 base, with 16 bases between. Here the CDR3 reads CASRDTRYGSNQPQHF. CDR3 DNA: TGTGCCAGCAGGGACACTCGCTACGGGAGCAATCAGCCCCAGCATTTT.

This chain links TRBV4-1 with TRBJ1-6; no reliable D call. The germline gives CDR1 MGHRA, CDR2 YSYEKL. The length of the CDR3 is 12 residues. The V and J ends lost 2 bases and 7 bases respectively, with 3 bases between them. As DNA, the CDR3 is TGCGCCAGCAGCCAACAGAATTCACCCCTCCACTTT. As protein: CASSQQNSPLHF.

This chain uses TRBV5-8 with TRBJ1-4; D gene ambiguous. This CDR3 contains 15 residues. Germline V gene data show CDR1 as SGHTS and CDR2 as YDEGEE. V lost 1 base and J lost 8, with 15 bases in between. The CDR3 DNA follows: TGTGCCAGCAGCTTGTCGCCGGCGGGAGAAGAAAAACTGTTTTTT. The encoded protein is CASSLSPAGEEKLFF.

This rearrangement joins TRBV7-9 to TRBJ2-3, with 8 bases identical to TRBD2. CDR1 is SEHNR and CDR2 is FQNEAQ in the germline V gene (reference sequence). V lost 3 bases, J lost 2 bases, and 13 bases stayed unmatched. CDR3 length: 18 amino acids. For the CDR3, the DNA is TGTGCCAGCAGCTTCGACGAGCGCGGGGGGCTCCACACAGATACGCAGTATTTT. Protein: CASSFDERGGLHTDTQYF.

Only one count was recorded for this clone. The V gene is TRBV27, the J gene TRBJ1-4; D remains unclear. The germline CDR1 and CDR2 sequences are MNHEY and SMNVEV (reference sequence). V was pared by 4 bases and J by 4 bases, with 4 bases between. The CDR3 spans 12 residues. The CDR3 sequence is CASSSYNEKLFF. In nucleotides, the CDR3 is TGTGCCAGCAGTTCCTATAATGAAAAACTGTTTTTT.

The J gene is TRBJ2-5, the V gene TRBV7-2; 7 nucleotides match TRBD2. The CDR3 consists of 14 residues. The germline V gene encodes CDR1 SGHTA and CDR2 FQGNSA. V dropped 3 bases and J dropped 4; count of bases not matched to a gene: 5. CDR3 sequence: CASSFQGGRETQYF. The CDR3 DNA reads as TGTGCCAGCAGCTTTCAGGGAGGGCGAGAGACCCAGTACTTC.

Comments on this clone: At one boundary the junction diverges from the germline segment, which might be a read error. The rearrangement links TRBV7-7 to TRBJ2-2; D possibly corresponds to TRBD1 (5 bases). CDR3 size: 15 residues. CDR1 and CDR2 (germline): SSHAT, FNYEAQ (reference sequence). CDR3 bases: TGTGCTAGCAGCAAGGGGATTGGAAGGACCGGGGAGCTGTTTTTT. It is translated as CASSKGIGRTGELFF.

The chain combines TRBV4-3 with TRBJ2-1; D is possibly TRBD2 (6 bases). Trimming removed 4 bases from V and 6 bases from J, with 16 bases in between. Germline CDR1 is LGHNA and CDR2 is YSLEER. The CDR3 consists of 15 residues. The CDR3 DNA is TGCGCCAGCAGCCCTGGGACTCACGGGTCCAATGAGCAGTTCTTC. This gives the protein CASSPGTHGSNEQFF.

This CDR3 reads CASSQGEQSNSPLHF. The CDR3 region has the DNA TGCGCCAGCAGCCAAGGTGAACAGTCTAATTCACCCCTCCACTTT. V usage is TRBV4-1 and J usage is TRBJ1-6; unclear D gene. The CDR3 length is 15 residues. Trimming cost V 1 base and J 6 bases, with 10 bases left between them. Germline V gene data show CDR1 as MGHRA and CDR2 as YSYEKL.

V and J are TRBV11-2 and TRBJ2-7; TRBD1 matches at 7 bases. V trimming: 6 bases; J trimming: 5 bases; junction bases outside the gene matches: 1. The germline CDR1 and CDR2 sequences are SGHAT and FQNNGV. CDR3 size: 11 residues. This CDR3 reads CASSQGDEQYF. For the CDR3, the DNA is TGTGCCAGCAGTCAGGGGGACGAGCAGTACTTC.

CDR3 amino acids: CASSGGLAGITGELFF. For the CDR3, the DNA is TGTGCCAGCAGCGGCGGACTAGCGGGAATCACCGGGGAGCTGTTTTTT. V and J are TRBV5-6 and TRBJ2-2, with 12 nucleotides matching TRBD2. CDR3 length equals 16 residues. The germline V gene has CDR1 SGHDT and CDR2 YYEEEE. Trimming cost V 4 bases and J 4 bases; bases outside gene matches: 5.

This clone was seen a handful of times. The genes are TRBV7-2 and TRBJ2-1; TRBD1 is a possible D gene (5 bases). The CDR3 spans 14 residues. The V end was cut by 3 bases, the J end by 10 bases, with 16 bases between. Germline lookup yields CDR1 SGHTA and CDR2 FQGNSA. The CDR3: CASSFRQSSLEQFF. The CDR3 region has the DNA TGTGCCAGCAGCTTCCGACAGTCCAGTTTGGAGCAGTTCTTC.

The chain is built from TRBV28 and TRBJ1-3, with TRBD1 as a possible D gene (6 bases). This CDR3 has 16 residues. V was pared by 7 bases and J by 3 bases, with 19 bases between. Germline V gene lookup returns CDR1 MDHEN and CDR2 SYDVKM. This CDR3 reads CASKREGGLGGNTIYF. CDR3 in DNA: TGTGCCAGCAAACGGGAGGGGGGGCTAGGTGGAAACACCATATATTTT.

The V gene is TRBV24-1, the J gene TRBJ2-2, with 10 bases lining up with TRBD2. The CDR3 contains 14 residues. Germline V gene data show CDR1 as KGHDR and CDR2 as SFDVKD. The V gene end was trimmed by 8 bases and the J gene end by 6 bases; junction bases not matched to a gene: 5. The CDR3 DNA reads as TGTGCCACCAAACCTAGCGGGGGCCCCGGGGAGCTGTTTTTT. It specifies CATKPSGGPGELFF.

This clone was recorded only once. This chain links TRBV18 with TRBJ1-1, with TRBD1 as a possible D gene (5 bases). The CDR3 length is 13 residues. Between the trimmed V and J ends, which lost 5 bases and 3 bases, there was a span of 10 bases. Germline loops: CDR1 KGHSH, CDR2 LQKENI. CDR3 region: CASSSGQDTEAFF. The CDR3 DNA reads as TGTGCCAGCTCATCAGGACAAGACACTGAAGCTTTCTTT.

V and J are TRBV28 and TRBJ2-5, with 9 bases aligning to TRBD1. The germline V gene encodes CDR1 MDHEN and CDR2 SYDVKM. The CDR3 sequence is 13 residues long. V was pared by 8 bases and J by 5 bases, with 6 bases of the junction left unmatched. The CDR3 DNA follows: TGTGCCAGCCAAACAGGGGGCTGGGAGACCCAGTACTTC. Translating it yields CASQTGGWETQYF.

CDR3 protein: CASSDTWSGGATDTQYF. CDR3 DNA: TGTGCCAGCAGCGACACCTGGAGCGGGGGGGCCACAGATACGCAGTATTTT. The chain uses TRBV9 and TRBJ2-3, with TRBD2 matching over 10 bases. The length of the CDR3 is 17 residues. Germline V lookup: CDR1 SGDLS, CDR2 YYNGEE. The J segment lost 2 bases and the V segment lost 3 bases, leaving 9 bases of the junction unmatched.

Only one count was recorded for this clone. The rearrangement uses TRBV12-5 and TRBJ2-1; 10 bases are shared with TRBD1. CDR3 size: 13 residues. The germline V gene has CDR1 LGHNT and CDR2 FRNRAP. J was trimmed by 9 bases and V by 7 bases; bases with no gene match: 6. DNA for the CDR3: TGTGCTAGTGACGATAGGACAGGGGGTGAGCAGTTCTTC. Residues: CASDDRTGGEQFF.

This rearrangement joins TRBV6-2 or TRBV6-3 to TRBJ2-7, with a possible D match to TRBD1 (6 bases). CDR3 length: 15 amino acids. Germline V gene lookup returns CDR1 MNHEY and CDR2 SVGEGT. The V end lost 5 bases, the J end lost 2 bases, and 16 bases lay between the germline ends. The CDR3 region has the DNA TGTGCCAGCAGTCCCTCAGGGGCTTCAACCTACGAGCAGTACTTC. It is translated as CASSPSGASTYEQYF.